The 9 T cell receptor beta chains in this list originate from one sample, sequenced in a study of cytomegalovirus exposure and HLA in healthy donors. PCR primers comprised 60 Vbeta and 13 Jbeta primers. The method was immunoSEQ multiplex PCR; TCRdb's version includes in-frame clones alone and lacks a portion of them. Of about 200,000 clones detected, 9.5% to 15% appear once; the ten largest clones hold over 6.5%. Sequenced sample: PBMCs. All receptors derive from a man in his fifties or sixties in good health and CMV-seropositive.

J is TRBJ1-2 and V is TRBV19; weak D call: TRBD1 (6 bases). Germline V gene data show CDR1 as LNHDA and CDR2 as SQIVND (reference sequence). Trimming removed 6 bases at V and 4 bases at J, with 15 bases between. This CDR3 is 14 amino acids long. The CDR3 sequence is CASRIQGFGYGYTF. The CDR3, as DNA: TGTGCCAGTAGGATACAGGGCTTCGGCTATGGCTACACCTTC.

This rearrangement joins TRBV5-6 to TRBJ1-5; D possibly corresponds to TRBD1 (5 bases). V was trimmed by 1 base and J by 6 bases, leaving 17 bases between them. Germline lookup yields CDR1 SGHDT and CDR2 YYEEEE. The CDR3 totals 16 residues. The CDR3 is CASSLRGQGIPQPQHF. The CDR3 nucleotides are TGTGCCAGCAGCTTGAGGGGCCAGGGTATTCCTCAGCCCCAGCATTTT. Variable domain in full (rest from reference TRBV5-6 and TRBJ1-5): DAGVTQSPTHLIKTRGQQVTLRCSPKSGHDTVSWYQQALGQGPQFIFQYYEEEERQRGNFPDRFSGHQFPNYSSELNVNALLLGDSALYLCASSLRGQGIPQPQHFGDGTRLSIL.

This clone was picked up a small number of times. The CDR3 reads CASSTGQREKLFF. CDR3 in DNA: TGTGCCAGCAGCACGGGACAACGTGAAAAACTGTTTTTT. This chain connects TRBV5-4 to TRBJ1-4; D may be TRBD1 (6 bases). This CDR3 is built from 13 residues. V dropped 4 bases and J dropped 7 bases, with 11 bases sitting between them. CDR1 SGHNT and CDR2 YYREEE come from the germline V gene (reference sequence). Based on the CDR3 plus reference TRBV5-4 and TRBJ1-4, the full variable domain is ETGVTQSPTHLIKTRGQQVTLRCSSQSGHNTVSWYQQALGQGPQFIFQYYREEENGRGNFPPRFSGLQFPNYSSELNVNALELDDSALYLCASSTGQREKLFFGSGTQLSVL.

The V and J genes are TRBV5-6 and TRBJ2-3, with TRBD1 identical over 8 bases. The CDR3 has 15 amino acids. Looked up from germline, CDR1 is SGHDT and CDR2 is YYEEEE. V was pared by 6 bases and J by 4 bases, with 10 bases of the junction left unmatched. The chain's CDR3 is CASTRTGGFSDTQYF. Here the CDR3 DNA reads TGTGCCAGCACCCGCACAGGGGGTTTTTCAGATACGCAGTATTTT.

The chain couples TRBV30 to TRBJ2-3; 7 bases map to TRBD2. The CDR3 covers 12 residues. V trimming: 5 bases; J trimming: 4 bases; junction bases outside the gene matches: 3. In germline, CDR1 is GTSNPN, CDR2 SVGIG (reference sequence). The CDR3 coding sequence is TGTGCCTGGGGGGCGGGGGCAGATACGCAGTATTTT. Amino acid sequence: CAWGAGADTQYF.

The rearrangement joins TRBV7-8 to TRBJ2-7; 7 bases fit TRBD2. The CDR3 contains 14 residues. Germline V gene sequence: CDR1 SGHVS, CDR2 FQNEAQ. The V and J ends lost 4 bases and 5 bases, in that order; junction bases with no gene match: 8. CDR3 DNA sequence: TGTGCCAGCAGCTCAGGACTAGGCCTCGACGAGCAGTACTTC. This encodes CASSSGLGLDEQYF. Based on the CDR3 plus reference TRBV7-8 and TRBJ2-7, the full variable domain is GAGVSQSPRYKVAKRGQDVALRCDPISGHVSLFWYQQALGQGPEFLTYFQNEAQLDKSGLPSDRFFAERPEGSVSTLKIQRTQQEDSAVYLCASSSGLGLDEQYFGPGTRLTVT.

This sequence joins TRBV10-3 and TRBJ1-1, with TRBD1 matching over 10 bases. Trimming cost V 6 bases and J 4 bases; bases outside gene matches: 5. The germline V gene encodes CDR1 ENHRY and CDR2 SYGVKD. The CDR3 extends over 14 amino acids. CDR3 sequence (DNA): TGTGCCATCAGCACCGGGACAGGGGCCACTGAAGCTTTCTTT. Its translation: CAISTGTGATEAFF.

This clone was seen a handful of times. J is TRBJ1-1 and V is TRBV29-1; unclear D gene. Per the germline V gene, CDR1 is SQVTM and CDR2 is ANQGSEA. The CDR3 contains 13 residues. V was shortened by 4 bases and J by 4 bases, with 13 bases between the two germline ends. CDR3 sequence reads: CSVVGTAGTEAFF. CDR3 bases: TGCAGCGTTGTTGGCACCGCGGGCACTGAAGCTTTCTTT.

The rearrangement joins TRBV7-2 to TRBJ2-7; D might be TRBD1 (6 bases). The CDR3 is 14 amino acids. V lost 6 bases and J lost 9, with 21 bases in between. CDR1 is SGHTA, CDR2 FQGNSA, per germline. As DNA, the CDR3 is TGTGCCAGCAGTCAAGAGGGACACAGCAGATGGCAGTACTTC. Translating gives CASSQEGHSRWQYF.